This T cell receptor (beta chain) was profiled in a study of blood T cell repertoires in COVID-19. The length of the CDR3 is 17 residues. Per germline, CDR1 LGHDT and CDR2 YNNKEL (reference sequence). V lost 0 bases, J lost 0 bases, and 8 bases stayed unmatched. The assay was immunoSEQ multiplex PCR, and TCRdb's table has in-frame clones only and misses some. The profile shows 200,000 or so clones, about 88% of them singletons. Specimen: peripheral blood. The chain combines TRBV3-1 (or the pseudogene TRBV3-2) with TRBJ2-7, with 7 bases lining up with TRBD2. This clonotype was obtained from a man aged 60-69 years with acute or convalescent COVID-19. The CDR3 region has the DNA TGTGCCAGCAGCCAAGATTCTTGGGGAGGGAGCTCCTACGAGCAGTACTTC. Protein sequence: CASSQDSWGGSSYEQYF.